This T cell receptor (beta chain) appears in the sequencing data of a study of blood T cell repertoires in COVID-19. Overall study: The United States, Italy and Spain provided the acute and convalescent COVID-19 samples. PBMCs, B-cell-depleted T cells, or T cells provided the cDNA or gDNA that made up the material.

The CDR3 is 12 residues long. The ends lost 1 base at V and 6 bases at J; junction bases unmatched: 1. CDR1 GTSNPN and CDR2 SVGIG come from the germline V gene (reference sequence). The data were produced by immunoSEQ multiplex PCR, yet TCRdb's version contains in-frame clones alone and is incomplete. This sample yields approximately 450,000 clones, of which around 89% are seen a single time; about 4.3% belongs to the top ten. This clonotype was sampled from a woman aged 25 to 39 with acute or convalescent COVID-19. Sequencing was done on a sample of peripheral blood. The rearrangement uses TRBV30 and TRBJ1-1, with 8 bases lining up with TRBD1. The CDR3 spells CAWSAGGPEAFF. CDR3 bases: TGTGCCTGGAGTGCAGGGGGCCCTGAAGCTTTCTTT.